These 28 T cell receptor beta chains were sequenced from one sample in a study of shared clonotypes between healthy human individuals (dated by TCRdb to 2018 to 2021). Receptor amplification or capture employed the immunoSEQ multiplex PCR assay. Entries here come from immuneACCESS through TCRdb and include only in-frame sequences with V and J called. Some clones fail to appear in such tables; in the studies checked, an unresolved V gene covers under half of the shortfall, and the cause of the remainder is unknown. This sample holds about 2,200,000 clones; about 92% were observed only once. Together, the top ten hold approximately 1.7% of the sample. CD8 naive samples consisted of CD45RO-negative cells that were positively selected for CCR7, yielding a CD45RA+CCR7+ population without TemRA cells. Sequenced: naive CD8+ T cells from PBMCs. The meaning of the sample's cell subset or site label: CD45RA+CCR7+. The receptors were sampled from a young man in good health. Some clones in this sample may be carry-over from other donors' samples.

The V gene is TRBV7-9, the J gene TRBJ2-2, with D perhaps matching TRBD2 (6 bases). V was pared by 1 base and J by 6 bases, with 12 bases between. In germline, CDR1 is SEHNR, CDR2 FQNEAQ (reference sequence). The CDR3 loop spans 15 amino acids. For the CDR3, the DNA is TGTGCCAGCAGCTTAGGACTAGGACATTCCGGGGAGCTGTTTTTT. Translated, it gives CASSLGLGHSGELFF.

This clone was seen a single time. J is TRBJ1-4 and V is TRBV10-2; TRBD1 agrees at 8 bases. Per the germline V gene, CDR1 is WSHSY and CDR2 is SAAADI. The V segment lost 7 bases and the J segment 4 bases; nucleotides outside the gene matches: 5. The CDR3 is 14 residues long. CDR3 bases: TGCGCCAGCAATCCGGGACAGGTTAATGAAAAACTGTTTTTT. This codes for CASNPGQVNEKLFF.

The chain is built from TRBV2 and TRBJ1-1; D unclear. Germline CDR1 reads SNHLY; CDR2 reads FYNNEI. The germline V and J ends were trimmed by 4 bases and 6 bases, with 3 bases remaining between them. This CDR3 has 10 residues. CDR3 DNA sequence: TGTGCCAGCAGTGCCGCTGAAGCTTTCTTT. This sequence encodes CASSAAEAFF.

The chain uses TRBV5-1 and TRBJ2-1; no firm D call. CDR3 length: 16 amino acids. V gave up 0 bases and J gave up 4 bases, with 14 bases separating them. The germline gives CDR1 SGHRS, CDR2 YFSETQ. The CDR3 nucleotides are TGCGCCAGCAGCTTGGTGGTCGCCTGGGATTACAATGAGCAGTTCTTC. The encoded protein is CASSLVVAWDYNEQFF. Drawing the rest from reference TRBV5-1 and TRBJ2-1, the complete variable domain is KAGVTQTPRYLIKTRGQQVTLSCSPISGHRSVSWYQQTPGQGLQFLFEYFSETQRNKGNFPGRFSGRQFSNSRSEMNVSTLELGDSALYLCASSLVVAWDYNEQFFGPGTRLTVL.

This clone was counted a single time. The chain links TRBV25-1 to TRBJ2-3, with D possibly TRBD1 on 7 matching bases. CDR1 is MGHDK, CDR2 SYGVNS, per germline. The CDR3 runs to 14 residues. V was clipped by 3 bases and J by 5 bases, with 12 bases between them. In nucleotides, the CDR3 is TGTGCCAGCAGTGACGGGACAGCGGGAGATACGCAGTATTTT. It specifies CASSDGTAGDTQYF.

To note about this clone: The CDR3 carries no conserved terminal phenylalanine or tryptophan, so it likely arises from a read error. The DNA is left out, because the CDR3 cannot be placed on it with certainty; the CDR3 is given as TCRdb lists it. The chain combines TRBV5-1 with TRBJ1-1. The CDR3 spans 15 amino acids, including both terminal residues. Germline V gives CDR1 SGHRS, CDR2 YFSETQ. This CDR3 is CASSLAEEDWFSPDS.

The V call is TRBV11-2, the J call TRBJ2-7; 9 nucleotides match TRBD1. With V trimmed by 5 bases and J by 0 bases, 8 bases remained unmatched. CDR3 length equals 16 residues. From germline, CDR1 is SGHAT and CDR2 FQNNGV. The CDR3 DNA reads as TGTGCCAGCAGCATACTTGGGACAGGGAGCTCCTACGAGCAGTACTTC. This gives the protein CASSILGTGSSYEQYF.

The chain recombines TRBV19 with TRBJ1-1, with D unresolved. This CDR3 region has 13 residues. V lost 4 bases and J 4 bases, leaving 10 bases between the germline ends. In germline, CDR1 is LNHDA, CDR2 SQIVND (reference sequence). The CDR3 bases are TGTGCCAGTAGTAGCCCGGGCCTCACTGAAGCTTTCTTT. This codes for CASSSPGLTEAFF. The full variable domain, in which reference TRBV19 and TRBJ1-1 provide the parts outside the CDR3, is DGGITQSPKYLFRKEGQNVTLSCEQNLNHDAMYWYRQDPGQGLRLIYYSQIVNDFQKGDIAEGYSVSREKKESFPLTVTSAQKNPTAFYLCASSSPGLTEAFFGQGTRLTVV.

The chain joins TRBV30 to TRBJ2-2, with D unresolved. This CDR3 spans 15 amino acids. Trimming shortened V by 0 bases and J by 4 bases, and 12 bases separated the two germline ends. The germline V gene has CDR1 GTSNPN and CDR2 SVGIG (reference sequence). The CDR3 loop is CAWSVMSVGTGELFF. The CDR3 region has the DNA TGTGCCTGGAGTGTAATGAGTGTTGGCACCGGGGAGCTGTTTTTT.

The chain recombines TRBV6-5 with TRBJ1-2; D is unclear. Per the germline V gene, CDR1 is MNHEY and CDR2 is SVGAGI. V was cut by 0 bases and J by 2 bases, with 13 bases left in between. The CDR3 is 16 residues long. The chain's CDR3 is CASSYSTPRTNYGYTF. In DNA form, the CDR3 reads TGTGCCAGCAGTTACTCGACGCCCCGGACGAACTATGGCTACACCTTC.

This clone appeared once. This chain connects TRBV29-1 to TRBJ2-7; 8 bases line up with TRBD2. Germline CDR1 SQVTM, CDR2 ANQGSEA. The CDR3 consists of 17 residues. V was pared by 5 bases and J by 2 bases, with 17 bases of the junction left unmatched. This chain's CDR3 is CSVLEDVSGKFTYEQYF. CDR3 nucleotide sequence: TGCAGCGTTTTGGAAGATGTTAGCGGGAAATTTACCTACGAGCAGTACTTC.

The gene calls are TRBV14 and TRBJ2-3, with 11 bases aligning to TRBD2. V lost 3 bases, J lost 3 bases, and 8 bases stayed unmatched. Germline V gene data show CDR1 as SGHDN and CDR2 as FVKESK. The CDR3 contains 17 residues. CDR3 sequence (DNA): TGTGCCAGCAGCCAGTTAGCGGGAGGGCCTGTAACAGATACGCAGTATTTT. It encodes CASSQLAGGPVTDTQYF.

This clone has just one count. The chain uses TRBV9 and TRBJ2-7; D not certain. Trimming shortened V by 0 bases and J by 3 bases, and 10 bases separated the two germline ends. The germline gives CDR1 SGDLS, CDR2 YYNGEE. This CDR3 comprises 14 residues. The CDR3 DNA follows: TGTGCCAGCAGCGTAGGGGGTCAGGACTACGAGCAGTACTTC. Amino acid sequence: CASSVGGQDYEQYF. Filled out from reference TRBV9 and TRBJ2-7, the complete variable domain reads DSGVTQTPKHLITATGQRVTLRCSPRSGDLSVYWYQQSLDQGLQFLIQYYNGEERAKGNILERFSAQQFPDLHSELNLSSLELGDSALYFCASSVGGQDYEQYFGPGTRLTVT.

This chain joins TRBV29-1 and TRBJ2-5; D gene unclear. The CDR3 consists of 15 residues. The V gene's germline CDR1 is SQVTM and CDR2 ANQGSEA. Trimming shortened V by 3 bases and J by 5 bases, and 19 bases separated the two germline ends. The CDR3 is CSVDSLELVVETQYF. Written as DNA, the CDR3 is TGCAGCGTTGATTCTCTTGAGTTAGTGGTGGAGACCCAGTACTTC.

This chain connects TRBV14 to TRBJ1-1; a weak D match, TRBD1 (5 bases). CDR1 is SGHDN and CDR2 is FVKESK in the germline V gene. The V gene lost 2 bases and the J gene lost 6 bases, with 10 bases spanning the gap. The CDR3 loop spans 13 amino acids. CDR3 nucleotides: TGTGCCAGCAGCCAAACAGGCGGGGCTGAAGCTTTCTTT. This sequence encodes CASSQTGGAEAFF. The full variable domain, with the rest looked up from reference TRBV14 and TRBJ1-1, is EAGVTQFPSHSVIEKGQTVTLRCDPISGHDNLYWYRRVMGKEIKFLLHFVKESKQDESGMPNNRFLAERTGGTYSTLKVQPAELEDSGVYFCASSQTGGAEAFFGQGTRLTVV.

V usage is TRBV4-1 and J usage is TRBJ2-1, with TRBD2 identical over 9 bases. There are 18 residues in the CDR3. In germline, CDR1 is MGHRA, CDR2 YSYEKL. With 0 bases clipped from V and 0 bases from J, the junction kept 6 bases outside the gene matches. Written as DNA, the CDR3 is TGCGCCAGCAGCCAAGAGGGTAGCGGGAGAAACTCCTACAATGAGCAGTTCTTC. It codes for CASSQEGSGRNSYNEQFF.

The chain employs TRBV28 and TRBJ1-1, with D unresolved. Per the germline V gene, CDR1 is MDHEN and CDR2 is SYDVKM. Trimming pared 8 bases from V and 5 bases from J, leaving 15 bases between. CDR3 length: 13 amino acids. CDR3: CASFAGVRTEAFF. The DNA of the CDR3 is TGTGCCAGCTTCGCCGGGGTGAGGACTGAAGCTTTCTTT.

This chain links TRBV27 with TRBJ1-5, with a possible D match to TRBD1 (5 bases). Germline CDR1 reads MNHEY; CDR2 reads SMNVEV (reference sequence). This CDR3 is 15 amino acids long. V was shortened by 4 bases and J by 3 bases, with 13 bases between the two germline ends. The CDR3 region has the DNA TGTGCCAGCAGTTCCCTCTCAGGGAACAATCAGCCCCAGCATTTT. Amino acids: CASSSLSGNNQPQHF.

The count of this clone is one. The rearrangement joins TRBV27 to TRBJ2-1; TRBD2 matches at 7 bases. Germline V gene lookup returns CDR1 MNHEY and CDR2 SMNVEV (reference sequence). CDR3 length: 15 residues. The V and J ends lost 8 bases and 6 bases, in that order; junction bases with no gene match: 13. This chain's CDR3 is CASGNRDYPPNEQFF. As DNA, the CDR3 is TGTGCCAGCGGGAACCGGGACTATCCTCCCAATGAGCAGTTCTTC.

The chain has TRBV27 and TRBJ2-6; tentatively, D is TRBD2 (5 bases). Germline assignment: CDR1 MNHEY and CDR2 SMNVEV (reference sequence). V lost 4 bases and J lost 4, with 17 bases in between. The CDR3 extends over 17 amino acids. The CDR3 bases are TGTGCCAGCAGTTCACGGACTCTCCTCCCCGGGGCCAACGTCCTGACTTTC. Its translation: CASSSRTLLPGANVLTF.

The sample holds one count of this clone. The rearrangement links TRBV5-1 to TRBJ2-7, with D possibly TRBD1 on 6 matching bases. Germline V gene data show CDR1 as SGHRS and CDR2 as YFSETQ. The germline V and J ends were trimmed by 4 bases and 3 bases, with 11 bases remaining between them. The CDR3 is 13 residues long. CDR3 nucleotides: TGCGCCAGCAGCATGGACAGTCGCTACGAGCAGTACTTC. It is translated as CASSMDSRYEQYF.

This sequence joins TRBV7-9 and TRBJ2-1; 9 bases agree with TRBD1. Per the germline V gene, CDR1 is SEHNR and CDR2 is FQNEAQ (reference sequence). The length of the CDR3 is 15 residues. V trimming: 6 bases; J trimming: 6 bases; junction bases outside the gene matches: 9. This CDR3 reads CASRTGQGRTNEQFF. The CDR3 DNA reads TGTGCCAGCAGAACAGGACAGGGGCGCACCAATGAGCAGTTCTTC. The full variable domain, its missing parts supplied by reference TRBV7-9 and TRBJ2-1, is DTGVSQNPRHKITKRGQNVTFRCDPISEHNRLYWYRQTLGQGPEFLTYFQNEAQLEKSRLLSDRFSAERPKGSFSTLEIQRTEQGDSAMYLCASRTGQGRTNEQFFGPGTRLTVL.

V is TRBV25-1 and J is TRBJ2-7, with D possibly matching TRBD1 (5 bases). Trimming stripped 7 bases from V and 3 bases from J, with 10 bases between. The CDR3 is 12 amino acids. Germline CDR1 reads MGHDK; CDR2 reads SYGVNS. The CDR3 loop reads CASTDTNYEQYF. The CDR3 bases are TGTGCCAGCACGGACACGAACTACGAGCAGTACTTC.

The chain is built from TRBV2 and TRBJ1-2, with 11 positions matching TRBD1. The germline CDR1 and CDR2 sequences are SNHLY and FYNNEI. The CDR3 loop spans 15 amino acids. Trimming cost V 2 bases and J 7 bases; bases outside gene matches: 6. The CDR3 reads CASSESDRGHRGYTF. In DNA form, the CDR3 reads TGTGCCAGCAGTGAATCGGACAGGGGGCATCGTGGCTACACCTTC. Together with reference TRBV2 and TRBJ1-2, the CDR3 gives the full variable domain: EPEVTQTPSHQVTQMGQEVILRCVPISNHLYFYWYRQILGQKVEFLVSFYNNEISEKSEIFDDQFSVERPDGSNFTLKIRSTKLEDSAMYFCASSESDRGHRGYTFGSGTRLTVV.

The V and J genes are TRBV11-2 and TRBJ2-5; TRBD2 matches at 11 bases. Trimming took 5 bases from V and 1 from J; bases not matched to a gene: 6. CDR1 and CDR2 from the germline V gene are SGHAT and FQNNGV. CDR3 length: 16 residues. CDR3 residues: CASSRRTSGSQETQYF. The CDR3 coding sequence is TGTGCCAGCAGCCGCAGGACTAGCGGGTCCCAAGAGACCCAGTACTTC.

Worth noting for this clone: Other DNA sequences in the sample encode the same CDR3. The genes are TRBV7-9 and TRBJ2-3; no reliable D call. This CDR3 has 14 residues. V was shortened by 1 base and J by 2 bases, with 7 bases between the two germline ends. Germline CDR1 and CDR2: SEHNR and FQNEAQ (reference sequence). CDR3: CASSLDRNTDTQYF. The CDR3 coding sequence is TGTGCCAGCAGCTTAGACCGGAACACAGATACGCAGTATTTT.

The V call is TRBV5-6, the J call TRBJ2-7; D gene uncertain. V lost 1 base and J lost 2, with 13 bases in between. CDR3 length: 15 residues. Germline V lookup: CDR1 SGHDT, CDR2 YYEEEE. CDR3 in amino acids: CASSLNRALAYEQYF. In nucleotides, the CDR3 is TGTGCCAGCAGCTTGAACAGAGCCCTAGCCTACGAGCAGTACTTC.

The genes are TRBV28 and TRBJ2-7, with D perhaps TRBD1 (5 bases). This CDR3 region has 14 residues. Germline values: CDR1 MDHEN, CDR2 SYDVKM. Deletions cut 10 bases from V and 2 bases from J, with 18 bases between. CDR3 sequence reads: CATSYVAQAYEQYF. CDR3 nucleotides: TGTGCCACGTCCTATGTCGCACAGGCCTACGAGCAGTACTTC.